This is a list of T cell receptor beta chains from one sample in a study of response to subunit inactivated influenza vaccine. Each CDR3 protein gets one entry after TCRdb re-called the RT-PCR reads with MiXCR. Altogether 500,000 or so distinct CDR3 sequences are present, about 15% being singletons, with the ten largest covering less than 4%. Sample: CD4+ T cells sorted from PBMCs, taken less than 30 months after vaccination. The receptors here all came from a man between 50 and 69 years old who received an inactivated influenza vaccine. Both conserved end residues are part of each CDR3. A D gene is named only where the DNA matches it firmly. Clone size is shown for a subset of rows, as once, few, many or a class of expanded clone.

V	J	D	size	CDR3	DNA
TRBV11-2	TRBJ1-4	TRBD1	few	CASSTGQGSEKLFF	TGTGCCAGCAGCACGGGACAGGGGAGTGAAAAACTGTTTTTT
TRBV19	TRBJ2-4	TRBD1	few	CASSIGGTGGAFQYF	TGTGCCAGTAGTATAGGCGGGACAGGGGGCGCGTTTCAGTACTTC
TRBV20-1	TRBJ2-2	NA	NA	CSATPTSYTGELFF	TGCAGTGCTACTCCGACTAGTTATACCGGGGAGCTGTTTTTT
TRBV5-1	TRBJ2-5	NA	NA	CASRRGPLTETQYF	TGCGCCAGCAGGCGGGGGCCGCTTACGGAGACCCAGTACTTC
TRBV5-1	TRBJ2-7	NA	few	CASSLDRPSYEQYF	TGCGCCAGCAGCTTGGACAGGCCATCCTACGAGCAGTACTTC
TRBV12-3/TRBV12-4	TRBJ2-1	TRBD2	NA	CASTPQRGGQNEQFF	TGTGCCAGCACCCCCCAGCGGGGGGGCCAAAATGAGCAGTTCTTC
TRBV4-2	TRBJ2-3	NA	NA	CASSHPDTDTQYF	TGTGCCAGCAGCCACCCAGACACAGATACGCAGTATTTT
TRBV4-2	TRBJ1-2	TRBD1	NA	CASSQARTGGIGYTF	TGTGCCAGCAGCCAAGCCCGAACAGGGGGCATCGGCTACACCTTC
TRBV5-1	TRBJ2-5	TRBD1	NA	CASAPVGGGETQYF	TGCGCCAGCGCCCCTGTAGGGGGCGGAGAGACCCAGTACTTC
TRBV3-1	TRBJ2-5	NA	NA	CASRGGIETQYF	TGTGCCAGCAGGGGCGGGATAGAGACCCAGTACTTC
TRBV10-3	TRBJ2-7	TRBD1	few	CAISEQMAGGYEQYF	TGTGCCATCAGTGAGCAAATGGCAGGGGGCTACGAGCAGTACTTC
TRBV29-1	TRBJ2-7	NA	few	CSVSEGKVGEQYF	TGCAGCGTTTCCGAGGGAAAGGTAGGCGAGCAGTACTTC
TRBV5-5	TRBJ2-5	NA	NA	CASSLAVTLETQYF	TGTGCCAGCAGCTTGGCAGTGACACTGGAGACCCAGTACTTC
TRBV6-1	TRBJ2-7	NA	few	CASSESKSEQYF	TGTGCCAGCAGTGAAAGTAAGTCCGAGCAGTACTTC
TRBV7-8	TRBJ2-7	TRBD1	few	CASSFAGTGEEKQYF	TGTGCCAGCAGCTTTGCCGGGACAGGGGAGGAGAAGCAGTACTTC
TRBV28	TRBJ1-4	TRBD1	many	CASRGLGTGSEKLFF	TGTGCCAGCAGGGGACTCGGGACAGGGAGTGAAAAACTGTTTTTT
TRBV20-1	TRBJ2-7	NA	many	CSALSLVSYEQYF	TGCAGTGCTTTATCGCTGGTATCCTACGAGCAGTACTTC
TRBV19	TRBJ2-2	NA	NA	CASNTANTGELFF	TGTGCCAGTAATACCGCGAACACCGGGGAGCTGTTTTTT
TRBV5-1	TRBJ1-1	NA	NA	CASTLTASMNTEAFF	TGCGCCAGCACCCTGACAGCTTCAATGAACACTGAAGCTTTCTTT
TRBV20-1	TRBJ2-3	TRBD2	few	CSARISGGPNTDTQYF	TGCAGTGCTAGGATTAGCGGGGGGCCCAACACAGATACGCAGTATTTT
TRBV20-1	TRBJ2-7	NA	few	CSASVQYYEQYF	TGCAGTGCTAGTGTACAGTACTACGAGCAGTACTTC
TRBV24-1	TRBJ2-1	TRBD2	NA	CATSDSTSRRYNEQFF	TGTGCCACCAGTGATTCGACTAGCAGACGCTACAATGAGCAGTTCTTC
TRBV11-3	TRBJ2-1	TRBD2	NA	CASSSGRAGVAEQFF	TGTGCCAGCAGCAGTGGGAGGGCGGGAGTTGCTGAGCAGTTCTTC
TRBV12-3/TRBV12-4	TRBJ2-6	NA	NA	CASYGAGANVLTF	TGTGCCAGCTATGGGGCTGGGGCCAACGTCCTGACTTTC
TRBV11-2	TRBJ2-2	NA	many	CASSPLPGELFF	TGTGCCAGCAGCCCTCTTCCCGGGGAGCTGTTTTTT
TRBV6-1	TRBJ1-2	TRBD1	NA	CASRPGQGYYGYTF	TGTGCCAGCAGGCCGGGACAGGGCTACTATGGCTACACCTTC
TRBV9	TRBJ2-1	NA	NA	CASSVGGANNEQFF	TGTGCCAGCAGCGTAGGTGGCGCGAACAATGAGCAGTTCTTC
TRBV6-2/TRBV6-3	TRBJ2-7	NA	NA	CASSHGPFYEQYF	TGTGCCAGCAGTCATGGACCCTTCTACGAGCAGTACTTC
TRBV10-3	TRBJ2-5	TRBD2	few	CATTLAVEETQYF	TGTGCCACAACACTAGCGGTAGAAGAGACCCAGTACTTC
TRBV20-1	TRBJ2-1	NA	few	CSAPTRINNEQFF	TGCAGTGCACCGACTAGGATAAACAATGAGCAGTTCTTC
TRBV12-3/TRBV12-4	TRBJ1-2	NA	few	CASSLEIGNRGWNFYGYTF	TGTGCCAGCAGTTTAGAAATCGGTAATCGGGGGTGGAACTTCTATGGCTACACCTTC
TRBV12-3/TRBV12-4	TRBJ1-2	NA	NA	CASSLAMEGSPSNYGYTF	TGTGCCAGCAGTTTAGCGATGGAGGGCAGCCCGTCTAACTATGGCTACACCTTC
TRBV20-1	TRBJ2-2	NA	NA	CSAFGGSDGELFF	TGCAGTGCTTTTGGAGGGTCGGACGGGGAGCTGTTTTTT
TRBV30	TRBJ1-4	NA	few	CAWSLNEEKLFF	TGTGCCTGGAGCCTTAACGAGGAAAAACTGTTTTTT
TRBV5-1	TRBJ2-7	TRBD2	NA	CASSGADTLAGLSYEQYF	TGCGCCAGCAGCGGGGCAGACACTTTAGCGGGGCTCTCCTACGAGCAGTACTTC
TRBV20-1	TRBJ2-1	NA	NA	CSARDPQRSSYNEQFF	TGCAGTGCTAGAGATCCCCAGCGAAGCTCCTACAATGAGCAGTTCTTC
TRBV3-1	TRBJ1-5	NA	NA	CASSRRGQPQHF	TGTGCCAGCAGTCGACGGGGACAGCCCCAGCATTTT
TRBV20-1	TRBJ1-6	NA	NA	CSARPGNNSPLHF	TGCAGTGCTAGGCCCGGGAATAATTCACCCCTCCACTTT
TRBV11-2	TRBJ2-7	TRBD1	few	CASSRLRDRGYEQYF	TGTGCCAGCAGCCGACTCCGGGACAGGGGGTACGAGCAGTACTTC
TRBV6-2/TRBV6-3	TRBJ2-3	NA	few	CASMGHGEDTQYF	TGTGCCAGCATGGGACATGGGGAAGATACGCAGTATTTT
TRBV29-1	TRBJ1-1	NA	NA	CSAEDGVNTEAFF	TGCAGCGCTGAGGACGGAGTGAACACTGAAGCTTTCTTT
TRBV28	TRBJ1-2	NA	NA	CASIERGSYGYTF	TGTGCCAGCATAGAAAGGGGGTCCTATGGCTACACCTTC
TRBV12-3/TRBV12-4	TRBJ1-1	NA	few	CASSQGRGEAFF	TGTGCCAGCAGCCAGGGACGGGGGGAAGCTTTCTTT
TRBV12-3/TRBV12-4	TRBJ2-1	TRBD1	medium-sized	CASRPAGTGHYNEQFF	TGTGCCAGCAGACCAGCCGGGACAGGACACTACAATGAGCAGTTCTTC
TRBV2	TRBJ2-3	TRBD2	few	CASILPSGRSDTQYF	TGTGCCAGCATCCTACCTAGCGGGAGGTCAGATACGCAGTATTTT